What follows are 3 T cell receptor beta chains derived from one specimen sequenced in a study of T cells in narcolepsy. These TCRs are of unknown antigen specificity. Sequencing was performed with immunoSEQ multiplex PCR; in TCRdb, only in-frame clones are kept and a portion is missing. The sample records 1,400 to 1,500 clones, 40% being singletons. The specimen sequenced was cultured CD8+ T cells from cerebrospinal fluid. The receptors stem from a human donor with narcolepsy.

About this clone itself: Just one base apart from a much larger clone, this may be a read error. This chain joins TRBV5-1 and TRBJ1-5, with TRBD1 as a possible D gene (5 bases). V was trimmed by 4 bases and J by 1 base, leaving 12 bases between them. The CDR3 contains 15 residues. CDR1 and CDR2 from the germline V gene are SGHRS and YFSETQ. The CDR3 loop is CASSVGPQSNQPQHF. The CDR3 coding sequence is TGCGCCAGCAGCGTGGGACCGCAGAGCAATCAGCCCCAGCATTTT.

The chain's CDR3 is CASSFPQNTGELFF. The CDR3 DNA sequence: TGTGCCAGCAGTTTCCCGCAGAACACCGGGGAGCTGTTTTTT. The V and J genes are TRBV28 and TRBJ1-3; D remains ambiguous. The DNA end lines up better with TRBJ2-2; the J call may be wrong. CDR1 is MDHEN and CDR2 is SYDVKM in the germline V gene. The CDR3 contains 14 residues.

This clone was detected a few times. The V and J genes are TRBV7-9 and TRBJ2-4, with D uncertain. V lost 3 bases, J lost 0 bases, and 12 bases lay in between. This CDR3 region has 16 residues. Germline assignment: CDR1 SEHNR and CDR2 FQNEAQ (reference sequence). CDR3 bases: TGTGCCAGCAGCTTGTCGCATGTAGTAGCCAAAAACATTCAGTACTTC. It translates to CASSLSHVVAKNIQYF.